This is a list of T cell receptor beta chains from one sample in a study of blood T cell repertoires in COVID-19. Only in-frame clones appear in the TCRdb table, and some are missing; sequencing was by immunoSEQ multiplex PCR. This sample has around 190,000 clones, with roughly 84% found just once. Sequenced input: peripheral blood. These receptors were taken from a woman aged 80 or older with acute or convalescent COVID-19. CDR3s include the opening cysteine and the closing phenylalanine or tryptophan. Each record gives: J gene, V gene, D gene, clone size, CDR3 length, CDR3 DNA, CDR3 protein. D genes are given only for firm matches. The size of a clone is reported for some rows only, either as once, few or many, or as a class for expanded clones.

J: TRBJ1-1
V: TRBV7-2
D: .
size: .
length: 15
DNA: TGTGCCAGCAGCTCCCGCAGGGGCCTGAACACTGAAGCTTTCTTT
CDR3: CASSSRRGLNTEAFF

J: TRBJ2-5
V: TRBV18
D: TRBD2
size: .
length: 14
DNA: TGTGCCAGCTCACTCCCGGGACTACAAGAGACCCAGTACTTC
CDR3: CASSLPGLQETQYF

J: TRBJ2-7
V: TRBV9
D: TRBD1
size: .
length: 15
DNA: TGTGCCAGCAGCATCTCCGGGACAGGGGGTAACGAGCAGTACTTC
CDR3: CASSISGTGGNEQYF

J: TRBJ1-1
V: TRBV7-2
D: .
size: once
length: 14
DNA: TGTGCCAGCAGCCTCAGGGGAATGAACACTGAAGCTTTCTTT
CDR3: CASSLRGMNTEAFF

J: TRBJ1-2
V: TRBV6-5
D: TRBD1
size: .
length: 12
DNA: TGTGCCAGCAGTCAGGGGGCTTGGGGCTACACCTTC
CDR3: CASSQGAWGYTF

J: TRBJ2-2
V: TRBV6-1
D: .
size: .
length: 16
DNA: TGTGCCAGCAGTGGCAGATTTTCGACGAACACCGGGGAGCTGTTTTTT
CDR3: CASSGRFSTNTGELFF

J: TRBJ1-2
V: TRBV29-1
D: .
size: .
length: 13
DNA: TGCAGCGTTGCAAGGACCACCCCTAGCGGCTACACCTTC
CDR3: CSVARTTPSGYTF

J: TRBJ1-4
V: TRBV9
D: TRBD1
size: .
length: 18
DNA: TGTGCCAGCAGCGTAGCCGTTGCCGGGAGACAGGGAACCGAAAAACTGTTTTTT
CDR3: CASSVAVAGRQGTEKLFF

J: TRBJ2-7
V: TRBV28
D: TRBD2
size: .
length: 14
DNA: TGTGCCAGCAGTTCCTATCTAGCGGGGAGCGAGCAGTACTTC
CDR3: CASSSYLAGSEQYF

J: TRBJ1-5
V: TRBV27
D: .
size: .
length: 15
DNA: TGTGCCAGCAGACCAAGGACAGCTATATATCAGCCCCAGCATTTT
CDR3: CASRPRTAIYQPQHF

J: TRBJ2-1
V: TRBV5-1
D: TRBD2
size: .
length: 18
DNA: TGCGCCAGCAGCTCGGGACTAGCGGGAGTAAGCTCCTACAATGAGCAGTTCTTC
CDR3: CASSSGLAGVSSYNEQFF

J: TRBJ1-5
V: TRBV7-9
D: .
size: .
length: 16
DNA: TGTGCCAGCAGCTTCGGCAGGGTGGATAGCAATCAGCCCCAGCATTTT
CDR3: CASSFGRVDSNQPQHF

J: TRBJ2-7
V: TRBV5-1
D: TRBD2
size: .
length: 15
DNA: TGCGCCAGCAGCCCTTTTAGCGGGAGGGCCTACGAGCAGTACTTC
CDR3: CASSPFSGRAYEQYF

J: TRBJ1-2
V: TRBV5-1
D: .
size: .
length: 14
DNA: TGCGCCAGCAGCTTCGAGGGCAGGGGCTATGGCTACACCTTC
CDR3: CASSFEGRGYGYTF

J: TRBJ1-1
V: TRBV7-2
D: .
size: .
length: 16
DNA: TGTGCCAGCAGCTTAGTTTTGGGGTGGGGGGAAACTGAAGCTTTCTTT
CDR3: CASSLVLGWGETEAFF

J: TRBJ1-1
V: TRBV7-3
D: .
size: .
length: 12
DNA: TGTGCCAGCAGCTTACAGGCAGGCAGGGCTTTCTTT
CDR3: CASSLQAGRAFF

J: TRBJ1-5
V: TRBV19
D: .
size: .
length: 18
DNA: TGTGCCAGTAGTACATTCGGTGAGGGGAGGTATAGCAATCAGCCCCAGCATTTT
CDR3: CASSTFGEGRYSNQPQHF

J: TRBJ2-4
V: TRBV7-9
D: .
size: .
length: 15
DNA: TGTGCCAGCAGCTTACAGGGGAAGGGAAGTCACATTCAGTACTTC
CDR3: CASSLQGKGSHIQYF

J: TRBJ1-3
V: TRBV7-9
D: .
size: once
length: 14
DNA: TGTGCCAGCAGCTTAAGAGGGTCTGGAAACACCATATATTTT
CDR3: CASSLRGSGNTIYF

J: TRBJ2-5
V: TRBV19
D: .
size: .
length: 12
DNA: TGTGCCAGTAGTTCAGGCAAAGAGACCCAGTACTTC
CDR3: CASSSGKETQYF

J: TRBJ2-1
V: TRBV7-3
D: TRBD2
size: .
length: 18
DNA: TGTGCCAGCAGCCCCGGACTAGCGGGAGGGACGGGGTACAATGAGCAGTTCTTC
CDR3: CASSPGLAGGTGYNEQFF

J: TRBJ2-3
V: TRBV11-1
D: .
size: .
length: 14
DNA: TGTGCCAGCAGCCTCAGGGGTGGATGGGATACGCAGTATTTT
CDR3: CASSLRGGWDTQYF

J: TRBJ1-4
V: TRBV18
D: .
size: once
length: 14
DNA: TGTGCCAGCCCCTCGGGCGGGACTAATGAAAAACTGTTTTTT
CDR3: CASPSGGTNEKLFF

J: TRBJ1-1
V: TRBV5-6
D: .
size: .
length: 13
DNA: TGTGCCAGCAGCTTGGCCTTCCCCACTGAAGCTTTCTTT
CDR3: CASSLAFPTEAFF

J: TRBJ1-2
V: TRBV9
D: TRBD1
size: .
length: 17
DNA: TGTGCCAGCAGCACCGGGGACAGGGTGGGGATCGGCTATGGCTACACCTTC
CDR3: CASSTGDRVGIGYGYTF

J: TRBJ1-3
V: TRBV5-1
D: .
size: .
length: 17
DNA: TGCGCCAGCAGCTTCGGACAAAATTACGGCTCTGGAAACACCATATATTTT
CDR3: CASSFGQNYGSGNTIYF

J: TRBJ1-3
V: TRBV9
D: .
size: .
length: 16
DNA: TGTGCCAGCAGCGTAGGGTCAGGGGTTGGAGGAAACACCATATATTTT
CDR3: CASSVGSGVGGNTIYF

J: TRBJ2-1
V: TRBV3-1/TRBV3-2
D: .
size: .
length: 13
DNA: TGTGCCAGCAGCCAGATGGGGGGGACAGGTCCGTTCTTC
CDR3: CASSQMGGTGPFF

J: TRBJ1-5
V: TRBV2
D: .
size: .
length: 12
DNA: TGTGCCAGCAACGCCGCGGGACAGCCCCAGCATTTT
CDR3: CASNAAGQPQHF

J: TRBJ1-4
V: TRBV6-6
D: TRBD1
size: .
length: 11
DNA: TGTGCCAGCAGCTCCCGGGACAGGGCCTTTTTT
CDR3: CASSSRDRAFF

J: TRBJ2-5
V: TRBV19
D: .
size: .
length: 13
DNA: TGTGCCAGTGAGACAGTTGGTCCGCCAATAAAGTACTTC
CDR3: CASETVGPPIKYF

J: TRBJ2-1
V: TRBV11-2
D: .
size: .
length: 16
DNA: TGTGCCAGCAGCTTAGGTGAGGACACCCTACGGCATGAGCAGTTCTTC
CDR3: CASSLGEDTLRHEQFF

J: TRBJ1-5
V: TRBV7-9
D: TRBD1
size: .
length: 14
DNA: TGTGCCAGCAGCTCCGACAGGGGGCGGGAGCCCCAGCATTTT
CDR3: CASSSDRGREPQHF

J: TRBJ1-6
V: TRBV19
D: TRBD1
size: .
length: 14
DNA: TGTGCCAGTAGGGGACAGGGGGCAATTATTCCCCTCCACTTT
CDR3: CASRGQGAIIPLHF

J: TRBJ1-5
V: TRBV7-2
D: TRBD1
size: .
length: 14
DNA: TGTGCCAGCAGCCCTGGACAGGGCTTCGGGCCCCAGCATTTT
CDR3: CASSPGQGFGPQHF

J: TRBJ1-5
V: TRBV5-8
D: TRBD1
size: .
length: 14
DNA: TGTGCCAGCAAGGGGGACAGATGGAATCAGCCCCAGCATTTT
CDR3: CASKGDRWNQPQHF

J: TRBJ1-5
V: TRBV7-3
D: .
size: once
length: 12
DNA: TGTGCCAGCAGCCCCCGAGGGAAGCCCCAGCATTTT
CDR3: CASSPRGKPQHF

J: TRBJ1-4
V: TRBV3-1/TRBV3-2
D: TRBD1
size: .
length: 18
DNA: TGTGCCAGCAGCCAAGGGACAGGAGGTTCTGCAACTAATGAAAAACTGTTTTTT
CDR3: CASSQGTGGSATNEKLFF

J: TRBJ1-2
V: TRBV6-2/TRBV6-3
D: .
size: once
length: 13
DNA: TGTGCCAGCAGTTACATCCAGTTATATGGCTACACCTTC
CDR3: CASSYIQLYGYTF

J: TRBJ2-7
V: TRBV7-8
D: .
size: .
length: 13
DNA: TGTGCCAGCAGCTTAGAATGGACATACGAGCAGTACTTC
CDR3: CASSLEWTYEQYF

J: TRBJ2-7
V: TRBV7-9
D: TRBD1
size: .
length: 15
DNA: TGTGCCAGCAGCTCGTCCGGGACAGCAGTGCTCGAGCAGTACTTC
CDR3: CASSSSGTAVLEQYF

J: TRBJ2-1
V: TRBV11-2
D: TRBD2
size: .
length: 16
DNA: TGTGCCAGCAGCCCCCTAGCGGGCATAAGGTACAATGAGCAGTTCTTC
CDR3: CASSPLAGIRYNEQFF

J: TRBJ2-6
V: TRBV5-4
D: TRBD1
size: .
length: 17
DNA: TGTGCCAGCAGCTCGGGACAGGGGATGAGTAGGGCCAACGTCCTGACTTTC
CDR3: CASSSGQGMSRANVLTF

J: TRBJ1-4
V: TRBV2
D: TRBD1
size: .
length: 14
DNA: TGTGCCAGCAGCGACAGGGTAGGGTACGAAAAACTGTTTTTT
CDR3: CASSDRVGYEKLFF

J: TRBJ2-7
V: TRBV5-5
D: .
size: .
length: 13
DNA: TGTGCCAGCAGCTTGTCGGGGTATTACGAGCAGTACTTC
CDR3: CASSLSGYYEQYF

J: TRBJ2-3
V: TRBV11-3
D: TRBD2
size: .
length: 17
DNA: TGTGCCAGCAGCTTAGGAATAGCGGGAGGGGTCACAGATACGCAGTATTTT
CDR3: CASSLGIAGGVTDTQYF

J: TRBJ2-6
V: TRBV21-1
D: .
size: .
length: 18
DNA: TGTGCCAGCAGCGGCCTGAGGGCAGGGGCGGCTGGGGCCAACGTCCTGACTTTC
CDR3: CASSGLRAGAAGANVLTF

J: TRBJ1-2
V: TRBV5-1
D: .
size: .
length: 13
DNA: TGCGCCAGCAGCCAGCGAGAGGGCTATGGCTACACCTTC
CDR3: CASSQREGYGYTF

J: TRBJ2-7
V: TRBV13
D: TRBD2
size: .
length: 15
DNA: TGTGCCAGCAGCACTAGCGGGGGCAGCTCCTACGAGCAGTACTTC
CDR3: CASSTSGGSSYEQYF